One and the same sample provided the 5 T cell receptor beta chains below, sequenced in a study of monozygotic twins with inflammatory bowel disease. Reprocessing the 5' RACE reads, TCRdb reports a single entry for every CDR3 protein and omits DNA. The sample data list more than 85,000 distinct CDR3 sequences. Sequencing was carried out using blood. The receptor set was obtained from a human donor with ulcerative colitis or Crohn's disease, or a healthy co-twin of an affected twin (not recorded which).

The V gene is TRBV7-9, the J gene TRBJ1-3. Germline V gene data show CDR1 as SEHNR and CDR2 as FQNEAQ (reference sequence). CDR3 size: 14 residues. CDR3 region: CASSWSGIGNTIYF.

V gene TRBV6-6 combines with J gene TRBJ1-5; lacking DNA, the TRBD1 call made by TCRdb goes unchecked. The germline gives CDR1 MNHNY, CDR2 SVGAGI (reference sequence). CDR3 length equals 13 residues. This CDR3 reads CASSPQGDQPQHF.

V gene TRBV4-3 combines with J gene TRBJ2-1. The CDR3 has 16 residues. Germline V CDR1 and CDR2: LGHNA, YSLEER. The CDR3: CASSRGFDATYNEQFF.

This chain connects TRBV12-3 or TRBV12-4 to TRBJ2-7; TCRdb names TRBD2, which stays unverified in the absence of DNA. There are 15 residues in the CDR3. The CDR3 region is CASSLAGGPAGEQYF.

V is TRBV11-1 and J is TRBJ2-3. CDR3 length: 15 residues. Germline CDR1 SGHAT, CDR2 FQDESV (reference sequence). The CDR3 loop is CASSLAGVYTDTQYF.